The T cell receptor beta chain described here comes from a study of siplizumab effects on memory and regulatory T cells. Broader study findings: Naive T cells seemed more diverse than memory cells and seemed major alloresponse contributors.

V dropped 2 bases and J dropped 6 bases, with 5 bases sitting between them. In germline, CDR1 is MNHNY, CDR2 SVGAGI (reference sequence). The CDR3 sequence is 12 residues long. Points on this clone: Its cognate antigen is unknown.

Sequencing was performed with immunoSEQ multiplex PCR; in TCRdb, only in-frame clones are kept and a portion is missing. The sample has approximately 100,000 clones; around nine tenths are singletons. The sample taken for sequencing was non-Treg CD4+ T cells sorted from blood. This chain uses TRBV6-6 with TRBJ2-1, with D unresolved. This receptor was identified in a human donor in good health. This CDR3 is CASSYPTNEQFF. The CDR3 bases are TGTGCCAGCAGTTACCCTACCAATGAGCAGTTCTTC.